The clone carrying this TCR beta chain was picked up many times. Its antigen is unknown. The entry originates in a study of neurological immune-mediated disorders. Study-wide results and caveats: Among expanded clones, no CDR3 amino acid sequences were shared across subjects, a pattern suggesting private repertoires in all groups.

This CDR3 has 16 amino acids. The trim removed 0 bases at V and 6 bases at J, leaving 10 bases unmatched. Per germline, CDR1 SGHRS and CDR2 YFSETQ. Documented time point: technical triplicate 3. One entry per CDR3 protein, called by TCRdb with MiXCR from the 5' RACE reads. The table lists about 44,000 distinct CDR3 sequences, about 22% of them singletons, with approximately 4.3% in the top ten. The gene calls are TRBV5-1 and TRBJ2-7; 9 nucleotides match TRBD1. The receptor was derived from a man in his 60s with HTLV-1-associated myelopathy (HAM/TSP). Material for sequencing was PBMCs. In DNA, the CDR3 is TGCGCCAGCAGCTTGGCCCTGGACAGGGGAACGGGCGAGCAGTACTTC. Translating it yields CASSLALDRGTGEQYF.